Here is one TCR beta chain with its context. Repertoires were generated with immunoSEQ multiplex PCR, while TCRdb's copy carries only in-frame clones and drops some. The sample lists 100,000 to 150,000 clones; approximately 92% were seen once. The data derive from a study of T cell responses to AZD1222 COVID-19 vaccine. The CDR3 has 16 residues. CDR1 and CDR2 (germline): MDHEN, SYDVKM. Trimming shortened V by 6 bases and J by 1 base, and 13 bases separated the two germline ends. The V gene is TRBV28, the J gene TRBJ2-6; D ambiguous. The receptor comes from an adult who received the AZD1222 COVID-19 vaccine. This specimen consisted of peripheral blood, obtained 28 days after the second AZD1222 dose. CDR3 loop: CASRPGPYSGANVLTF. CDR3 nucleotide sequence: TGTGCCAGCAGACCAGGCCCGTATTCTGGGGCCAACGTCCTGACTTTC.